These 27 T cell receptor beta chains were all obtained from the same sample, sequenced in a study of graft-versus-host responses after intestinal transplantation. Processing of graft tissue released intraepithelial and lamina propria lymphocytes. The method was immunoSEQ multiplex PCR; TCRdb's version includes in-frame clones alone and lacks a portion of them. The data hold more than 15,000 clones, with under 85% observed a single time. Here the sequenced sample was ileum tissue, taken almost 470 days after intestinal transplant. The source is a human patient who received an intestinal transplant, so some T cells may come from the graft donor.

The chain recombines TRBV5-1 with TRBJ2-1; 8 bases are a match to TRBD2. The CDR3 is 14 residues long. In germline, CDR1 is SGHRS, CDR2 YFSETQ. J lost 6 bases, V lost 0 bases, and 2 bases had no gene match. The CDR3 sequence: CASSLALAGNEQFF. CDR3 coding DNA: TGCGCCAGCAGCTTGGCCCTAGCGGGCAATGAGCAGTTCTTC.

V and J are TRBV13 and TRBJ2-2, with D perhaps assigned TRBD1 or TRBD2 (5 bases each). The CDR3 loop spans 17 amino acids. Germline V gives CDR1 PRHDT, CDR2 FYEKMQ (reference sequence). Trimming removed 5 bases from V and 4 bases from J, with 20 bases in between. The CDR3 bases are TGTGCCAGCAGCGCCTCCCCCGGTGTGGGGGTCACCGGGGAGCTGTTTTTT. This sequence encodes CASSASPGVGVTGELFF.

This clone was seen more than once but under ten times. V is TRBV5-6 and J is TRBJ1-1; possible D gene TRBD1, 5 bases. Germline V lookup: CDR1 SGHDT, CDR2 YYEEEE. Trimming pared 0 bases from V and 1 base from J, leaving 13 bases between. This CDR3 spans 16 amino acids. Here the CDR3 reads CASSLARFGGNTEAFF. CDR3 bases: TGTGCCAGCAGCTTGGCCCGGTTTGGGGGGAACACTGAAGCTTTCTTT. Filled out from reference TRBV5-6 and TRBJ1-1, the complete variable domain reads DAGVTQSPTHLIKTRGQQVTLRCSPKSGHDTVSWYQQALGQGPQFIFQYYEEEERQRGNFPDRFSGHQFPNYSSELNVNALLLGDSALYLCASSLARFGGNTEAFFGQGTRLTVV.

The chain carries TRBV19 and TRBJ2-3; no reliable D call. This CDR3 is 15 amino acids long. Germline values: CDR1 LNHDA, CDR2 SQIVND (reference sequence). V was trimmed by 5 bases and J by 2 bases, leaving 14 bases between them. The CDR3, as DNA: TGTGCCAGTAGTCCCCTGCCGGGCCTCACAGATACGCAGTATTTT. This encodes CASSPLPGLTDTQYF.

V and J are TRBV7-9 and TRBJ2-7; unclear D gene. Trimming removed 2 bases from V and 3 bases from J, with 5 bases in between. CDR3 size: 12 residues. The germline CDR1 and CDR2 sequences are SEHNR and FQNEAQ (reference sequence). This CDR3 is CASSLPSYEQYF. The CDR3 region has the DNA TGTGCCAGCAGCTTACCCAGCTACGAGCAGTACTTC.

This chain uses TRBV27 with TRBJ1-2, with D possibly being TRBD1 (6 bases). Trimming removed 4 bases from V and 4 bases from J, with 13 bases in between. The CDR3 is 14 amino acids. From germline, CDR1 is MNHEY and CDR2 SMNVEV (reference sequence). CDR3 loop: CASSWGAGGYGYTF. The CDR3, as DNA: TGTGCCAGCAGTTGGGGGGCGGGTGGCTATGGCTACACCTTC.

The V gene is TRBV10-1, the J gene TRBJ1-1; D remains ambiguous. In germline, CDR1 is WNHNN, CDR2 SYGVQD (reference sequence). V lost 8 bases and J lost 3, with 7 bases in between. The CDR3 is made up of 11 amino acids. In nucleotides, the CDR3 is TGCGCCAGCCCCGGCGACACTGAAGCTTTCTTT. Its translation: CASPGDTEAFF.

This clone is a singleton in its sample. The rearrangement joins TRBV7-2 to TRBJ2-3; no clear D gene. Germline-derived CDR1 and CDR2 are SGHTA and FQGNSA. Trimming pared 0 bases from V and 14 bases from J, leaving 18 bases between. The CDR3 totals 14 residues. The CDR3 DNA reads TGTGCCAGCAGCTTAGCCCGTACAGATAGACTTGGGTATTTT. Its protein is CASSLARTDRLGYF.

CDR3 loop: CASSPGAQREQYF. As DNA, the CDR3 is TGTGCCAGCAGCCCGGGGGCTCAACGCGAGCAGTACTTC. This sequence joins TRBV7-3 and TRBJ2-7, with D perhaps being TRBD1 or TRBD2 (6 bases each). In germline, CDR1 is SGHTA, CDR2 FQGTGA. CDR3 length: 13 residues. V was clipped by 5 bases and J by 6 bases, with 14 bases between them.

The chain recombines TRBV10-3 with TRBJ2-1; 10 bases are a match to TRBD2. Germline-derived CDR1 and CDR2 are ENHRY and SYGVKD. The CDR3 spans 12 residues. Germline trimming cut 6 bases from V and 7 bases from J; bases unmatched to any gene: 0. The CDR3 loop is CAIRTSGNEQFF. CDR3 DNA sequence: TGTGCCATCAGGACTAGCGGGAATGAGCAGTTCTTC.

The chain recombines TRBV6-9 with TRBJ2-6; TRBD1 is a possible D gene (5 bases). The CDR3 covers 15 residues. V was cut by 6 bases and J by 0 bases, with 9 bases left in between. Germline-derived CDR1 and CDR2 are MNHGY and SVAAGI. CDR3 DNA sequence: TGTGCCAGCAGCAGGACAACCTCTGGGGCCAACGTCCTGACTTTC. Amino acid sequence: CASSRTTSGANVLTF.

To note about this clone: The junction differs from germline at one of its ends, possibly a read error. This chain links TRBV5-6 with TRBJ1-2; D unclear. CDR3 length equals 15 residues. Germline-derived CDR1 and CDR2 are SGHDT and YYEEEE. The CDR3 nucleotides read TGTGCCAGCAGCCAGATTAGGCCCAATGTCTATGGCCACACCTTC. Its protein product is CASSQIRPNVYGHTF.

The V and J genes are TRBV5-1 and TRBJ2-5; TRBD1 might be the D (6 bases). Judging by the DNA end, TRBJ2-7 fits better; the J call may be wrong. This CDR3 is 15 amino acids long. The germline V gene has CDR1 SGHRS and CDR2 YFSETQ. The CDR3 reads CASSLVGGPFNEQYF. In DNA, the CDR3 is TGCGCCAGCAGCTTGGTTGGGGGCCCCTTTAACGAGCAGTACTTC.

V is TRBV7-2 and J is TRBJ2-1; perhaps TRBD1 as D (6 bases). Germline values: CDR1 SGHTA, CDR2 FQGNSA. The CDR3 contains 13 residues. The germline V and J ends were trimmed by 5 bases and 8 bases, with 13 bases remaining between them. CDR3 in DNA: TGTGCCAGCAGCCGTGAACAGGGCTATGAGCAGTTCTTC. As protein: CASSREQGYEQFF.

The chain is built from TRBV6-4 and TRBJ2-5, with TRBD1 as a possible D gene (7 bases). Trimming shortened V by 4 bases and J by 5 bases, and 11 bases separated the two germline ends. The CDR3 spans 13 residues. Germline-derived CDR1 and CDR2 are MRHNA and SNTAGT. The chain's CDR3 is CASSVPGGETQYF. DNA of the CDR3: TGTGCCAGCAGTGTCCCAGGGGGGGAGACCCAGTACTTC.

V and J are TRBV11-2 and TRBJ2-5; D may be TRBD1 (6 bases). The germline V gene has CDR1 SGHAT and CDR2 FQNNGV. Trimming took 2 bases from V and 5 from J, leaving 15 bases between them. This CDR3 region has 15 residues. CDR3 sequence: CASSLMWGQGETQYF. CDR3 DNA: TGTGCCAGCAGCTTAATGTGGGGGCAGGGGGAGACCCAGTACTTC.

This clone was seen a single time. The genes are TRBV10-3 and TRBJ1-4; D may be TRBD1 (6 bases). CDR1 ENHRY and CDR2 SYGVKD come from the germline V gene. V was clipped by 5 bases and J by 6 bases, with 19 bases between them. The length of the CDR3 is 16 residues. CDR3 sequence (DNA): TGTGCCATCAGTCCCTTGGGGGGGCGAGGGGATGAAAAACTGTTTTTT. This sequence encodes CAISPLGGRGDEKLFF.

This clone showed up just a few times. CDR3 coding DNA: TGCGCCAGCAGTGAATACTGGGCTAGCGGGGAGGATGGCAATGAGCAGTTCTTC. Protein product: CASSEYWASGEDGNEQFF. V and J are TRBV10-1 and TRBJ2-1; 9 nucleotides match TRBD2. The CDR3 has 18 amino acids. CDR1 and CDR2 (germline): WNHNN, SYGVQD (reference sequence). V lost 3 bases, J lost 6 bases, and 15 bases stayed unmatched.

The gene calls are TRBV7-9 and TRBJ1-1; D is unclear. V was trimmed by 2 bases and J by 1 base, leaving 8 bases between them. CDR3 length: 14 amino acids. The V gene's germline CDR1 is SEHNR and CDR2 FQNEAQ (reference sequence). CDR3 coding DNA: TGTGCCAGCAGCTTAACGCAATCGAACACTGAAGCTTTCTTT. It yields the protein CASSLTQSNTEAFF.

The rearrangement links TRBV7-8 to TRBJ2-4; D could derive from TRBD1 or TRBD2 (5 bases each). The CDR3 contains 12 residues. V was pared by 3 bases and J by 6 bases, with 6 bases between. CDR1 is SGHVS, CDR2 FQNEAQ, per germline. The CDR3 DNA reads TGTGCCAGCAGCTTGAGGGGAAACATTCAGTACTTC. Amino acid sequence: CASSLRGNIQYF.

The chain uses TRBV7-2 and TRBJ2-3; D possibly corresponds to TRBD2 (6 bases). The ends were cut back, 5 bases at V and 7 bases at J, with 19 bases in the middle. Germline CDR1 and CDR2: SGHTA and FQGNSA. There are 15 residues in the CDR3. This CDR3 is CASSPSGTLTHTQYF. The CDR3 bases are TGTGCCAGCAGCCCCTCCGGGACTTTAACCCATACGCAGTATTTT.

The chain links TRBV7-2 to TRBJ2-7; D remains ambiguous. Trimming cost V 3 bases and J 4 bases, with 4 bases left between them. Germline V CDR1 and CDR2: SGHTA, FQGNSA. The CDR3 covers 11 residues. The CDR3, as DNA: TGTGCCAGCAGCTTTGCGTACGAGCAGTACTTC. It specifies CASSFAYEQYF.

The chain links TRBV19 to TRBJ2-3; a weak D match, TRBD2 (7 bases). The CDR3 totals 15 residues. V gave up 3 bases and J gave up 2 bases, with 12 bases separating them. Germline V gene sequence: CDR1 LNHDA, CDR2 SQIVND (reference sequence). CDR3 nucleotide sequence: TGTGCCAGTAGTATTGGGGGGGGCCCCACAGATACGCAGTATTTT. This sequence encodes CASSIGGGPTDTQYF.

In regard to this clone: The sample carries other DNA sequences with the same CDR3. The chain carries TRBV5-4 and TRBJ2-2, with 12 nucleotides matching TRBD2. In germline, CDR1 is SGHNT, CDR2 YYREEE (reference sequence). Trimming removed 0 bases from V and 5 bases from J; junction bases left unmatched: 2. The CDR3 is 16 residues long. The CDR3 sequence: CASSLASGGATGELFF. The CDR3 coding sequence is TGTGCCAGCAGCTTGGCTAGCGGGGGGGCAACCGGGGAGCTGTTTTTT.

The chain uses TRBV6-5 and TRBJ1-6; D is perhaps TRBD1 (6 bases). V lost 6 bases to trimming and J lost 7 bases, with 13 bases between them. Germline loops: CDR1 MNHEY, CDR2 SVGAGI. The CDR3 length is 14 residues. CDR3 bases: TGTGCCAGCAGGATAGGGACATACAATTCACCCCTCCACTTT. Translation: CASRIGTYNSPLHF.

The chain couples TRBV9 to TRBJ2-1; TRBD2 matches 13 bases. The CDR3 totals 16 residues. V gave up 0 bases and J gave up 9 bases; unmatched junction bases: 6. Germline V CDR1 and CDR2: SGDLS, YYNGEE. The CDR3 sequence: CASSVAGLAGLGEQFF. The CDR3 DNA reads as TGTGCCAGCAGCGTAGCGGGACTAGCGGGATTAGGTGAGCAGTTCTTC.

V usage is TRBV10-1 and J usage is TRBJ2-1; 8 bases fit TRBD1. The V segment lost 5 bases and the J segment 6 bases; nucleotides outside the gene matches: 9. The CDR3 extends over 15 amino acids. Germline-derived CDR1 and CDR2 are WNHNN and SYGVQD (reference sequence). The CDR3 loop is CASSSMDRDSNEQFF. The CDR3 nucleotides are TGCGCCAGCAGTAGTATGGACAGGGATTCCAATGAGCAGTTCTTC.